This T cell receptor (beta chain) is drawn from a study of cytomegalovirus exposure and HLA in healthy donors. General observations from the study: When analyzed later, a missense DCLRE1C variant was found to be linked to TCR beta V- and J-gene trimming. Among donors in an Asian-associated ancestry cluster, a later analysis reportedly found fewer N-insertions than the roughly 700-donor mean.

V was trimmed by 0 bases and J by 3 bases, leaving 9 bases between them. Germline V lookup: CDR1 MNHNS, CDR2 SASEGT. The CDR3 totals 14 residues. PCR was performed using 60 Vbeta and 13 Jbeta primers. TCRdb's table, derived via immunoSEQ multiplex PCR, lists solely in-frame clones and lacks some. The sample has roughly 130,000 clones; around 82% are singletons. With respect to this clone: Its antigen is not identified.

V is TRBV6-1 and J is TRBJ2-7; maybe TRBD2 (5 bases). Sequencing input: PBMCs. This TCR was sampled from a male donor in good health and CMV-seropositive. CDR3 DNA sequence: TGTGCCAGCAGTGAAGCGCGGGCAGTCTACGAGCAGTACTTC. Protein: CASSEARAVYEQYF.